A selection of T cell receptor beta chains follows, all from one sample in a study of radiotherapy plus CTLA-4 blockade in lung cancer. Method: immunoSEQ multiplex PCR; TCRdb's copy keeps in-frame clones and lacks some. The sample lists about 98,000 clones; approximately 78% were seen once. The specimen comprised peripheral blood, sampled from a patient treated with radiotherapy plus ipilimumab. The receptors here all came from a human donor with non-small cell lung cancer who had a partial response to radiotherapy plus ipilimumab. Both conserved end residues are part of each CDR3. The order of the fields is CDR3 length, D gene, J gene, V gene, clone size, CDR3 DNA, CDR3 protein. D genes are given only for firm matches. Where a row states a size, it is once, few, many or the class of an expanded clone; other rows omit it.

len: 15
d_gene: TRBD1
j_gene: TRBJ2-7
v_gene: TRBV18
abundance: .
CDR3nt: TGTGCCAGCTCACTACAGGGGGATTTCTCCTACGAGCAGTACTTC
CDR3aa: CASSLQGDFSYEQYF

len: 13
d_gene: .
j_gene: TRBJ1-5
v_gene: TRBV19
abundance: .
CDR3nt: TGTGCCAGTAGTCCCAGTCACAATCAGCCCCAGCATTTT
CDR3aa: CASSPSHNQPQHF

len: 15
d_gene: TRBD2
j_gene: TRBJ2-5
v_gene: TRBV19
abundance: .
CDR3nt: TGTGCCAGTAGTATAAGCGGGAGGAGGGGAGAGACCCAGTACTTC
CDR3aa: CASSISGRRGETQYF

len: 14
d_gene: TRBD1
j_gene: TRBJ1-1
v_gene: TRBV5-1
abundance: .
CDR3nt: TGCGCCAGCAGCTTAGGACAGGGGACGACTGAAGCTTTCTTT
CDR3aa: CASSLGQGTTEAFF

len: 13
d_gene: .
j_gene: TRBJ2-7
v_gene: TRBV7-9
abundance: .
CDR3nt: TGTGCCAGCAGCTTAGCGGGTTACAGGGAGCAGTACTTC
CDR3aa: CASSLAGYREQYF

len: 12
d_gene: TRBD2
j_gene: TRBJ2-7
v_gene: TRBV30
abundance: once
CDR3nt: TGTGCCTGGAGTGTACGGGGGGGGGAGCAGTACTTC
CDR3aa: CAWSVRGGEQYF

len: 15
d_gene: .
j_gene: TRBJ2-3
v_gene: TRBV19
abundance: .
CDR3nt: TGTGCCAGTAGTTTAGATACTACCAGGGGAGATACGCAGTATTTT
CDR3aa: CASSLDTTRGDTQYF

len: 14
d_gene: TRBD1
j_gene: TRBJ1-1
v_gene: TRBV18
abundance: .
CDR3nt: TGTGCCAGCTCACCGGACAGGGGAAAGACTGAAGCTTTCTTT
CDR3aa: CASSPDRGKTEAFF

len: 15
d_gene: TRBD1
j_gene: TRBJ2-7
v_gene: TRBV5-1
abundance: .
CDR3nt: TGCGCCAGCAGCCCAAATCTGGACAGGGCGGGCGAGCAGTACTTC
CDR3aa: CASSPNLDRAGEQYF

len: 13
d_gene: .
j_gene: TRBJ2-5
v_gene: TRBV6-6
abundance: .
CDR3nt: TGTGCCAGCTGGAGGGGTTTGGAAGAGACCCAGTACTTC
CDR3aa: CASWRGLEETQYF

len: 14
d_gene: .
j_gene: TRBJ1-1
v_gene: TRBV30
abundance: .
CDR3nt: TGTGCCCGTACCGTGGGCTCAGGGAACACTGAAGCTTTCTTT
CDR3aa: CARTVGSGNTEAFF

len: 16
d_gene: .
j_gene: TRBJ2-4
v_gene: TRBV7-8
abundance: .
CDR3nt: TGTGCCAGCAGCCTGGGTCAGACACTAGCCAAAAACATTCAGTACTTC
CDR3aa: CASSLGQTLAKNIQYF

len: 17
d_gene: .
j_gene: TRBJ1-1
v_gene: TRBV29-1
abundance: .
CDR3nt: TGCAGCGTTGACCGACAGGAGGTGGTTGCTGGCAAAACTGAAGCTTTCTTT
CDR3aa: CSVDRQEVVAGKTEAFF

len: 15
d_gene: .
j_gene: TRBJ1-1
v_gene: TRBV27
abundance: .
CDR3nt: TGTGCCAGCAGGACTCCGGGACAACTGAACACTGAAGCTTTCTTT
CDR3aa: CASRTPGQLNTEAFF

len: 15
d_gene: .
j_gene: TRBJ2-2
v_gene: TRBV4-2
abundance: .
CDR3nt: TGTGCCAGCAGCTCCAGGACAGCGAACACCGGGGAGCTGTTTTTT
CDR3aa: CASSSRTANTGELFF

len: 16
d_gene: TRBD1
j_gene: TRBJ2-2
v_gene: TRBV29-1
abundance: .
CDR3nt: TGCAGCGTTGATAGGAGGAGACAGGGGGGGCCCGGGGAGCTGTTTTTT
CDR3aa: CSVDRRRQGGPGELFF

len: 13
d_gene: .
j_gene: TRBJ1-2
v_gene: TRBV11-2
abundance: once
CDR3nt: TGTGCCAGCAGCTCAGGACTGAGCTATGGCTACACCTTC
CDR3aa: CASSSGLSYGYTF

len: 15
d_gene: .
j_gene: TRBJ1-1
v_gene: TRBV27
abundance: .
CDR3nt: TGTGCCAGCACTTCTCGTCCATCCGGGAACACTGAAGCTTTCTTT
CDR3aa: CASTSRPSGNTEAFF

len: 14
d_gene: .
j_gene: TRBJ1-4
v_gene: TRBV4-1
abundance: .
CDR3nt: TGCGCCAGCAGCCAGAGGACAGTTAATGAAAAACTGTTTTTT
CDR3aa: CASSQRTVNEKLFF

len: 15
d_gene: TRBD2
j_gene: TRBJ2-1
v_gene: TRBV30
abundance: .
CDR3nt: TGTGCCTGGAGTGTAGGAGCGGGAGGAATCAATGAGCAGTTCTTC
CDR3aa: CAWSVGAGGINEQFF

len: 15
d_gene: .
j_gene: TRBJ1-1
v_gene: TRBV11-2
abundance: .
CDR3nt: TGTGCCAGCAGCTTTACCCTCAGGGTCAGGACTGAAGCTTTCTTT
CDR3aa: CASSFTLRVRTEAFF

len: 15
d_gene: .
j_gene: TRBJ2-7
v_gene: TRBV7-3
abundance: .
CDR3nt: TGTGCCAGCAGCTTAACGGGCCAGGGCGACTACGAGCAGTACTTC
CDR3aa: CASSLTGQGDYEQYF

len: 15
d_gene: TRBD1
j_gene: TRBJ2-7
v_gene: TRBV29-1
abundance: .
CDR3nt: TGCAGCGTGGCCCGGGACAGCCACAATTCCTACGAGCAGTACTTC
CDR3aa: CSVARDSHNSYEQYF

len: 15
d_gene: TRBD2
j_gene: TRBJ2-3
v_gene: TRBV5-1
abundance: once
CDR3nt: TGCGCCAGCAGCTTAGGACTAGCGGATACAGATACGCAGTATTTT
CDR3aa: CASSLGLADTDTQYF

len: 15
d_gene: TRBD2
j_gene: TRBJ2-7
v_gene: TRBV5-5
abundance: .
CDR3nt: TGTGCCAGCAGCTTGGGTCTAGCGGGAAGGTACGAGCAGTACTTC
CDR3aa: CASSLGLAGRYEQYF

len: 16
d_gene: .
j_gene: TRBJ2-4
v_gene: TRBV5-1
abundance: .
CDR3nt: TGCGCCAGCAGCTTAGGCGGGGGCCTAGCCAAAAACATTCAGTACTTC
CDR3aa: CASSLGGGLAKNIQYF

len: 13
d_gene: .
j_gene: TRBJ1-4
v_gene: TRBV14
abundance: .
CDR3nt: TGTGCCAGCAGGGGCGATACTAATGAAAAACTGTTTTTT
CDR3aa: CASRGDTNEKLFF

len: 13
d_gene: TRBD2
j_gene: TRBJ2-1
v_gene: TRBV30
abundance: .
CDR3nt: TGTGCCCTAGGACTAGCGGGAATCGATGAGCAGTTCTTC
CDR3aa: CALGLAGIDEQFF

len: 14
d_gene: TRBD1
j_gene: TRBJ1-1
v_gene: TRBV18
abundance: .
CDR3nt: TGTGCCAGCTCGGCAGGGGGGATGAACACTGAAGCTTTCTTT
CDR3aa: CASSAGGMNTEAFF

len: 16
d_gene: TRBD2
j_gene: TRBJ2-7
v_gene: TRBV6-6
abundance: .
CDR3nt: TGTGCCAGCAGTTACTCCTTTGCGGGAGGTGCCTACGAGCAGTACTTC
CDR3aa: CASSYSFAGGAYEQYF

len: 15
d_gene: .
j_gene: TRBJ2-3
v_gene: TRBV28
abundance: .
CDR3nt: TGTGCCAGCAGTTTAGTCGGGTCCCTGTCGGATACGCAGTATTTT
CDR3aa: CASSLVGSLSDTQYF

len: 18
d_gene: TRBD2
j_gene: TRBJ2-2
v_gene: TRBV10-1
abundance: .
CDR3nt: TGCGCCAGCAGTGAGGGACTAGCGGGAGGGCCGCGGACCGGGGAGCTGTTTTTT
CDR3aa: CASSEGLAGGPRTGELFF

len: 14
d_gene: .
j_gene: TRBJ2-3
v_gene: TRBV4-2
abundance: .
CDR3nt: TGTGCCAGCAGCCCTAGCCAGACCACAGATACGCAGTATTTT
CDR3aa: CASSPSQTTDTQYF

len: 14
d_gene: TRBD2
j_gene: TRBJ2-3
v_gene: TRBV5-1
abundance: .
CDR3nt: TGCGCCAGCAGCTTCGGACTAGGTACAGATACGCAGTATTTT
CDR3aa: CASSFGLGTDTQYF

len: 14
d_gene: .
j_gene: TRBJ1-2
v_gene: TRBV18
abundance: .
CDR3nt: TGTGCCAGCTCACCACCCGGGAGGGGTGGCGGCTACACCTTC
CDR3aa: CASSPPGRGGGYTF

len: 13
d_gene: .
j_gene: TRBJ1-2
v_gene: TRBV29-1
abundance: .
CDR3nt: TGCAGCGTTGAATATGGGACACGATCGGGCTACACCTTC
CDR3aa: CSVEYGTRSGYTF

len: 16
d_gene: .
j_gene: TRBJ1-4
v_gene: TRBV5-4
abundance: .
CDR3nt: TGTGCCAGCAGCTTGGTTATTTCAGGGTCCAATGAAAAACTGTTTTTT
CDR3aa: CASSLVISGSNEKLFF

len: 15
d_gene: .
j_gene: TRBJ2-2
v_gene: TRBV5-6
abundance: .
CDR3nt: TGTGCCAGCAGCTTGGGAGTAGCAGACACCGGGGAGCTGTTTTTT
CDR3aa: CASSLGVADTGELFF

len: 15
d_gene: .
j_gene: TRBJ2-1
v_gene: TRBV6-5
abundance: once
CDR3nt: TGTGCCAGCAGCCTAGCGCCGAGCTCCTACAATGAGCAGTTCTTC
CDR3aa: CASSLAPSSYNEQFF

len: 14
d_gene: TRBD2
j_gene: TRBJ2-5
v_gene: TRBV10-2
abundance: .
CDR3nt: TGCGCCAGCGCCGGACTAGCGGGAGGAGAGACCCAGTACTTC
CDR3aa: CASAGLAGGETQYF

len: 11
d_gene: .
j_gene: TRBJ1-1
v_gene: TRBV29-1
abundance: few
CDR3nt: TGCAGCGTTGAAAAAGCAGGGGCAGCTTTCTTT
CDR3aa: CSVEKAGAAFF

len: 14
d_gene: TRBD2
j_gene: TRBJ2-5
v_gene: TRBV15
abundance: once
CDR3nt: TGTGCCACCAGCAGAGGACTAGCGGAAGAGACCCAGTACTTC
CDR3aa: CATSRGLAEETQYF

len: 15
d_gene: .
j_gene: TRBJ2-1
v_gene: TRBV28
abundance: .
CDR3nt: TGTGCCAGCAGTTTTGGGCGGGCCGCCTACAATGAGCAGTTCTTC
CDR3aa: CASSFGRAAYNEQFF

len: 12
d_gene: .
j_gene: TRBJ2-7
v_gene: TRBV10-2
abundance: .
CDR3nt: TGCGCCAGCAGTGAAGACGGGTACGAGCAGTACTTC
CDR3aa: CASSEDGYEQYF

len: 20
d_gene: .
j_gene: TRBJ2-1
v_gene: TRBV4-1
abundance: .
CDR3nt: TGCGCCAGCAGCCAAGCAACGGGTGGGACAACATCCAGGTCCTACAATGAGCAGTTCTTC
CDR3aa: CASSQATGGTTSRSYNEQFF

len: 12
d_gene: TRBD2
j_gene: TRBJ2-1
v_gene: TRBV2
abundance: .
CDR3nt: TGTGCCAGCGCTAGCGGGATCAATGAGCAGTTCTTC
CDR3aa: CASASGINEQFF